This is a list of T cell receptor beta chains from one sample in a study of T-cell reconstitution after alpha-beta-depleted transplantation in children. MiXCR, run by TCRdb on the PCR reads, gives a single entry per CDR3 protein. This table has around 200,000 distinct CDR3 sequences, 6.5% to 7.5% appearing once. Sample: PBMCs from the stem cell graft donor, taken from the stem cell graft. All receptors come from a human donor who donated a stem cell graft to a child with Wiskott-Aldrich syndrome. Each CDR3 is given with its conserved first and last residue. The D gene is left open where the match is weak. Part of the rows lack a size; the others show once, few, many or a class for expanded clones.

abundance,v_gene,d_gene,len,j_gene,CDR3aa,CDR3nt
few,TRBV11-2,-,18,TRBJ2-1,CASSKLSGHMRSYNEQFF,TGTGCCAGCAGCAAACTTTCGGGACATATGCGCTCCTACAATGAGCAGTTCTTC
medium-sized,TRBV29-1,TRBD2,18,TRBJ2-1,CSVEEFSSGTSGYNEQFF,TGCAGCGTTGAAGAATTCAGTTCAGGGACTAGCGGCTACAATGAGCAGTTCTTC
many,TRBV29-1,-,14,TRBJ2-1,CSVDLGRLYNEQFF,TGCAGCGTTGACCTGGGACGGCTTTACAATGAGCAGTTCTTC
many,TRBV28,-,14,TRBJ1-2,CASSPFGGPRGYTF,TGTGCCAGCAGTCCCTTTGGGGGTCCTAGGGGCTACACCTTC
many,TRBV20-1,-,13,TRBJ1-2,CSARWSGYYGYTF,TGCAGTGCTAGATGGAGCGGTTACTATGGCTACACCTTC
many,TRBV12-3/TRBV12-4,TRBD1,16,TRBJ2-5,CASSLGGQGAQETQYF,TGTGCCAGCAGTTTAGGAGGACAGGGGGCGCAGGAGACCCAGTACTTC
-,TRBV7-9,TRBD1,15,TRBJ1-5,CASSPRDRVPQPQHF,TGTGCCAGCAGCCCCCGGGACAGGGTACCTCAGCCCCAGCATTTT
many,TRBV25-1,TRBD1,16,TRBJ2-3,CASSEGRQGTADTQYF,TGTGCCAGCAGTGAAGGGCGACAGGGAACCGCAGATACGCAGTATTTT
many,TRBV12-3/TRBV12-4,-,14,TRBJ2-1,CASSLGHLDNEQFF,TGTGCCAGCAGTTTAGGGCACCTCGACAATGAGCAGTTCTTC
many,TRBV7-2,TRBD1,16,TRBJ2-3,CASSPGQGRITDTQYF,TGTGCCAGCAGCCCCGGACAGGGGAGGATCACAGATACGCAGTATTTT
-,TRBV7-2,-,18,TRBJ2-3,CASSLALGVFPSTDTQYF,TGTGCCAGCAGCTTAGCGTTGGGGGTGTTTCCTAGCACAGATACGCAGTATTTT
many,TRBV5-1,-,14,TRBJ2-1,CASSSEGTVVEQFF,TGCGCCAGCAGCTCCGAAGGGACCGTCGTCGAGCAGTTCTTC
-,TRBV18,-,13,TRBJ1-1,CASSTKGNTEAFF,TGTGCCAGCTCAACCAAGGGGAACACTGAAGCTTTCTTT
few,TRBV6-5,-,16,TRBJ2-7,CASSLSRQLSFGEQYF,TGTGCCAGCAGTTTATCCAGACAGTTAAGTTTCGGGGAGCAGTACTTC
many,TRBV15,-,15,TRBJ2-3,CATSPRGVWTDTQYF,TGTGCCACCAGCCCCAGGGGAGTCTGGACAGATACGCAGTATTTT
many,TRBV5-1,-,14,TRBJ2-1,CASSPTAGYNEQFF,TGCGCCAGCAGCCCGACCGCCGGGTACAATGAGCAGTTCTTC
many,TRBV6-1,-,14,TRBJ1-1,CASSARRWGTEAFF,TGTGCCAGCAGTGCTAGAAGGTGGGGCACTGAAGCTTTCTTT